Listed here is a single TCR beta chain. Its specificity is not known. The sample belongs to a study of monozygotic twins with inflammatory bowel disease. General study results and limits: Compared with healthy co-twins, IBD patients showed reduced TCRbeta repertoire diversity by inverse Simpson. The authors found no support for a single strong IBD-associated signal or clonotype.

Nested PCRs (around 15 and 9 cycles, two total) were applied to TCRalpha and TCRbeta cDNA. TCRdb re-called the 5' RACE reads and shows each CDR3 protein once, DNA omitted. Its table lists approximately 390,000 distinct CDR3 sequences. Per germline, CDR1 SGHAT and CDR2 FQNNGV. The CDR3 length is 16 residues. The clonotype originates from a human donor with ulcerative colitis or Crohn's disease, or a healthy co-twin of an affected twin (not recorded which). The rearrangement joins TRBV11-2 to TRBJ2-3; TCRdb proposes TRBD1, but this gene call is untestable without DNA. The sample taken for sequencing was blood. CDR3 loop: CASSPPGRGSLDTQYF.